The 30 T cell receptor beta chains in this list originate from one sample, sequenced in a study of control samples from healthy donors and cancer patients. Generated by immunoSEQ multiplex PCR, the TCRdb table keeps only in-frame clones and is missing some. The profile shows about 150,000 clones, roughly 93% of them singletons. Sequenced material: blood. Source of these receptors: a man younger than 35 in good health.

DNA for the CDR3: TGTGCCAGCAGCCTTTCGGCTAGCGGGGGACTGGGCCAAGAGACCCAGTACTTC. It yields the protein CASSLSASGGLGQETQYF. V usage is TRBV3-1 (or the pseudogene TRBV3-2) and J usage is TRBJ2-5, with TRBD2 identical over 10 bases. The V gene's germline CDR1 is LGHDT and CDR2 YNNKEL (reference sequence). V lost 4 bases and J lost 1; bases outside the gene matches: 12. CDR3 length: 18 residues.

J is TRBJ1-3 and V is TRBV28; D is unresolved. The CDR3 has 15 amino acids. CDR1 is MDHEN, CDR2 SYDVKM, per germline. V was cut by 6 bases and J by 2 bases, with 14 bases left in between. The CDR3 loop is CASSPVDWTGNTIYF. DNA of the CDR3: TGTGCCAGCAGCCCCGTTGATTGGACTGGAAACACCATATATTTT.

CDR3 in amino acids: CASTNGGWKLFF. The CDR3 DNA reads TGTGCCAGCACCAACGGGGGGTGGAAACTGTTTTTT. The chain employs TRBV7-9 and TRBJ1-4; the D gene is possibly TRBD1 (5 bases). The CDR3 extends over 12 amino acids. Germline CDR1 is SEHNR and CDR2 is FQNEAQ (reference sequence). V was cut by 7 bases and J by 11 bases, with 14 bases left in between. Complete variable domain (other parts from reference TRBV7-9 and TRBJ1-4): DTGVSQNPRHKITKRGQNVTFRCDPISEHNRLYWYRQTLGQGPEFLTYFQNEAQLEKSRLLSDRFSAERPKGSFSTLEIQRTEQGDSAMYLCASTNGGWKLFFGSGTQLSVL.

The chain recombines TRBV19 with TRBJ1-1; D uncertain. V shed 3 bases and J shed 4 bases, with 9 bases lying between them. The CDR3 runs 13 residues. Germline V CDR1 and CDR2: LNHDA, SQIVND (reference sequence). CDR3 sequence (DNA): TGTGCCAGTAGTATTCGAGGATCCACTGAAGCTTTCTTT. Encoded protein: CASSIRGSTEAFF.

V gene TRBV9 combines with J gene TRBJ2-1, with TRBD2 identical over 13 bases. Germline CDR1 is SGDLS and CDR2 is YYNGEE. The CDR3 is 15 residues long. V lost 4 bases to trimming and J lost 14 bases; unmatched junction nucleotides: 12. The chain's CDR3 is CASSPPGLAGIPEFF. CDR3 nucleotide sequence: TGTGCCAGCAGCCCCCCGGGACTAGCGGGAATTCCTGAGTTCTTC.

V usage is TRBV29-1 and J usage is TRBJ1-4; a weak D match, TRBD1 (5 bases). V was cut by 6 bases and J by 4 bases, with 15 bases left in between. Germline V gene lookup returns CDR1 SQVTM and CDR2 ANQGSEA. The CDR3 spans 14 residues. This CDR3 reads CSVRGRVDNEKLFF. The DNA of the CDR3 is TGCAGCGTGAGGGGAAGGGTAGATAATGAAAAACTGTTTTTT.

The sample holds a few counts of this clone. The chain uses TRBV5-5 and TRBJ1-1; D call uncertain. This CDR3 has 12 residues. The V and J ends lost 4 bases and 6 bases respectively, with 10 bases between them. Looked up from germline, CDR1 is SGHKS and CDR2 is YYEKEE (reference sequence). CDR3 protein: CASSGGGPEAFF. CDR3 nucleotides: TGTGCCAGCAGCGGAGGAGGGCCTGAAGCTTTCTTT.

The genes are TRBV13 and TRBJ1-5; 9 positions agree with TRBD1. V lost 1 base, J lost 2 bases, and 9 bases stayed unmatched. This CDR3 region has 18 residues. Looked up from germline, CDR1 is PRHDT and CDR2 is FYEKMQ (reference sequence). CDR3 DNA sequence: TGTGCCAGCAGCTTAGATGGACAGGGGAAGGGAGGCAATCAGCCCCAGCATTTT. Its protein is CASSLDGQGKGGNQPQHF.

The CDR3 region is CASTARGTEAFF. CDR3 in DNA: TGTGCCAGCACCGCCCGGGGCACTGAAGCTTTCTTT. The rearrangement joins TRBV19 to TRBJ1-1, with unresolved D. CDR1 and CDR2 from the germline V gene are LNHDA and SQIVND (reference sequence). Trimming removed 9 bases from V and 4 bases from J, with 12 bases in between. This CDR3 is built from 12 residues.

This chain links TRBV6-5 with TRBJ1-1, with 8 bases matching TRBD1. Germline CDR1 is MNHEY and CDR2 is SVGAGI. V lost 6 bases, J lost 5 bases, and 5 bases stayed unmatched. The CDR3 is 13 amino acids. The CDR3 DNA follows: TGTGCCAGCAGCGTCGACAGGGGAACTGAAGCTTTCTTT. Protein sequence: CASSVDRGTEAFF.

This clone occurred once. This chain joins TRBV7-8 and TRBJ1-1; no clear D gene. CDR3 length: 9 amino acids. The germline V and J ends were trimmed by 5 bases and 9 bases, with 4 bases remaining between them. The germline V gene has CDR1 SGHVS and CDR2 FQNEAQ. The chain's CDR3 is CASSLQAFF. CDR3 DNA sequence: TGTGCCAGCAGCCTTCAAGCTTTCTTT.

The chain carries TRBV4-1 and TRBJ1-2; unclear D gene. CDR3 length equals 15 residues. Deletions cut 9 bases from V and 0 bases from J, with 17 bases between. Germline values: CDR1 MGHRA, CDR2 YSYEKL. The CDR3 is CASSTLGFSNYGYTF. CDR3 DNA sequence: TGCGCCAGTTCCACGCTTGGATTTTCTAACTATGGCTACACCTTC.

V gene TRBV4-1 combines with J gene TRBJ2-7, with 11 positions matching TRBD1. Trimming took 3 bases from V and 6 from J; bases not matched to a gene: 4. CDR1 is MGHRA, CDR2 YSYEKL, per germline. The CDR3 extends over 14 amino acids. For the CDR3, the DNA is TGCGCCAGCAGCCAGGACAGGGGGCTTTTCGAGCAGTACTTC. It codes for CASSQDRGLFEQYF.

This chain uses TRBV6-5 with TRBJ1-2; 7 positions agree with TRBD1. This CDR3 region has 14 residues. Per germline, CDR1 MNHEY and CDR2 SVGAGI. Trimming cost V 5 bases and J 4 bases; bases outside gene matches: 7. In DNA form, the CDR3 reads TGTGCCAGCAGTAGGGACAGAGCTTCCTATGGCTACACCTTC. It codes for CASSRDRASYGYTF.

The genes are TRBV19 and TRBJ1-3; a possible D gene is TRBD1 (6 bases). There are 14 residues in the CDR3. V was cut by 9 bases and J by 0 bases, with 12 bases left in between. Germline loops: CDR1 LNHDA, CDR2 SQIVND (reference sequence). The CDR3 coding sequence is TGTGCCAGCCAGGGGCCCTACTCTGGAAACACCATATATTTT. This codes for CASQGPYSGNTIYF. Drawing the rest from reference TRBV19 and TRBJ1-3, the complete variable domain is DGGITQSPKYLFRKEGQNVTLSCEQNLNHDAMYWYRQDPGQGLRLIYYSQIVNDFQKGDIAEGYSVSREKKESFPLTVTSAQKNPTAFYLCASQGPYSGNTIYFGEGSWLTVV.

The V and J genes are TRBV7-8 and TRBJ2-7; unclear D gene. This CDR3 has 12 residues. Between the trimmed V and J ends, which lost 5 bases and 4 bases, there was a span of 9 bases. Looked up from germline, CDR1 is SGHVS and CDR2 is FQNEAQ. The CDR3 sequence is CASSQAWYEQYF. CDR3 sequence (DNA): TGTGCCAGCAGCCAAGCGTGGTACGAGCAGTACTTC. The full variable domain, with the rest looked up from reference TRBV7-8 and TRBJ2-7, is GAGVSQSPRYKVAKRGQDVALRCDPISGHVSLFWYQQALGQGPEFLTYFQNEAQLDKSGLPSDRFFAERPEGSVSTLKIQRTQQEDSAVYLCASSQAWYEQYFGPGTRLTVT.

The chain couples TRBV19 to TRBJ1-1; TRBD1 is a possible D gene (6 bases). The CDR3 runs 14 residues. V dropped 5 bases and J dropped 5 bases, with 15 bases sitting between them. The germline V gene has CDR1 LNHDA and CDR2 SQIVND (reference sequence). The CDR3 DNA follows: TGTGCCAGTAGTCCACAACAGGGTATAACTGAAGCTTTCTTT. Its translation is CASSPQQGITEAFF.

This chain connects TRBV3-1 (or the pseudogene TRBV3-2) to TRBJ2-7, with unresolved D. This CDR3 comprises 14 residues. V lost 1 base to trimming and J lost 0 bases, with 7 bases between them. Germline CDR1 reads LGHDT; CDR2 reads YNNKEL (reference sequence). The CDR3 DNA sequence: TGTGCCAGCAGCCAAGTTGTCGGCTCCTACGAGCAGTACTTC. It is translated as CASSQVVGSYEQYF.

The V and J genes are TRBV13 and TRBJ2-7; 13 bases are shared with TRBD2. V lost 6 bases and J lost 6; bases outside the gene matches: 5. The CDR3 contains 14 residues. Germline V gene sequence: CDR1 PRHDT, CDR2 FYEKMQ (reference sequence). DNA for the CDR3: TGTGCCAGCAGATCTGGACTAGCGGGAGTCGAGCAGTACTTC. This codes for CASRSGLAGVEQYF.

This rearrangement joins TRBV7-9 to TRBJ1-3; D might be TRBD1 (6 bases). The germline V gene has CDR1 SEHNR and CDR2 FQNEAQ (reference sequence). This CDR3 has 16 amino acids. The V end lost 4 bases, the J end lost 3 bases, and 16 bases lay between the germline ends. CDR3 amino acids: CASSSGFGQFGNTIYF. DNA of the CDR3: TGTGCCAGCAGCTCAGGATTCGGACAGTTTGGAAACACCATATATTTT.

The J gene is TRBJ1-4, the V gene TRBV25-1; D ambiguous. V lost 0 bases and J lost 8, with 7 bases in between. The germline gives CDR1 MGHDK, CDR2 SYGVNS. The CDR3 has 13 residues. DNA for the CDR3: TGTGCCAGCAGTGAATACGGTGTAGAAAAACTGTTTTTT. Its protein product is CASSEYGVEKLFF.

This chain links TRBV27 with TRBJ2-5, with 7 nucleotides matching TRBD1. V shed 1 base, J shed 5 bases, and the junction held 16 bases outside the gene matches. Germline CDR1 MNHEY, CDR2 SMNVEV (reference sequence). The CDR3 contains 18 residues. The CDR3 nucleotides read TGTGCCAGCAGTTTATGGGCCCCGACAGGGAAATTGGTGGAGACCCAGTACTTC. Encoded protein: CASSLWAPTGKLVETQYF.

This chain joins TRBV19 and TRBJ1-1, with no clear D. CDR3 length equals 11 residues. The germline V gene has CDR1 LNHDA and CDR2 SQIVND (reference sequence). Trimming pared 6 bases from V and 1 base from J, leaving 3 bases between. The CDR3 nucleotides are TGTGCCAGTAGGAAGAACACTGAAGCTTTCTTT. Amino acids: CASRKNTEAFF.

This clone has more than one count but fewer than ten. The chain carries TRBV5-4 and TRBJ1-2, with D perhaps TRBD1 (6 bases). The CDR3 loop spans 17 amino acids. V was cut by 6 bases and J by 2 bases, with 23 bases left in between. Per germline, CDR1 SGHNT and CDR2 YYREEE (reference sequence). The CDR3 bases are TGTGCCAGCACCCCATTTTCCGAGACAGGCCTAAACTATGGCTACACCTTC. It codes for CASTPFSETGLNYGYTF.

The rearrangement joins TRBV9 to TRBJ2-7; TRBD1 agrees at 8 bases. V lost 4 bases and J lost 7; bases outside the gene matches: 10. In germline, CDR1 is SGDLS, CDR2 YYNGEE. The CDR3 is 14 residues long. DNA for the CDR3: TGTGCCAGCAGCTATACCCCTACAGGGGGGGAGCAGTACTTC. Its translation is CASSYTPTGGEQYF.

The rearrangement links TRBV6-5 to TRBJ2-7, with D possibly matching TRBD2 (5 bases). The CDR3 runs to 15 residues. V gave up 5 bases and J gave up 2 bases, with 16 bases separating them. Germline assignment: CDR1 MNHEY and CDR2 SVGAGI. CDR3 in amino acids: CASSPRGFVTYEQYF. The CDR3 DNA reads TGTGCCAGCAGTCCCCGGGGATTTGTGACCTACGAGCAGTACTTC.

The chain joins TRBV3-1 (or the pseudogene TRBV3-2) to TRBJ1-2, with a possible D match to TRBD1 (5 bases). V lost 4 bases, J lost 7 bases, and 13 bases lay in between. From germline, CDR1 is LGHDT and CDR2 YNNKEL (reference sequence). This CDR3 region has 13 residues. The CDR3 sequence: CASSPEGRGGYTF. CDR3 in DNA: TGTGCCAGCAGCCCAGAGGGGCGGGGTGGCTACACCTTC.

The rearrangement uses TRBV6-6 and TRBJ1-6; D not resolved. The V gene's germline CDR1 is MNHNY and CDR2 SVGAGI (reference sequence). The length of the CDR3 is 12 residues. The germline V and J ends were trimmed by 2 bases and 6 bases, with 2 bases remaining between them. The CDR3 loop is CASSYVNSPLHF. The CDR3 region has the DNA TGTGCCAGCAGTTACGTTAATTCACCCCTCCACTTT.

The chain is built from TRBV7-3 and TRBJ1-2, with D maybe TRBD1 (5 bases). Germline CDR1 reads SGHTA; CDR2 reads FQGTGA. The germline V and J ends were trimmed by 2 bases and 3 bases, with 10 bases remaining between them. This CDR3 has 14 residues. CDR3 nucleotide sequence: TGTGCCAGCAGCTTAGTAGGGGACGACTATGGCTACACCTTC. It is translated as CASSLVGDDYGYTF. The full variable domain, completed using reference TRBV7-3 and TRBJ1-2, is GAGVSQTPSNKVTEKGKYVELRCDPISGHTALYWYRQSLGQGPEFLIYFQGTGAADDSGLPNDRFFAVRPEGSVSTLKIQRTERGDSAVYLCASSLVGDDYGYTFGSGTRLTVV.

This rearrangement joins TRBV5-1 to TRBJ2-7; D may be TRBD1 (6 bases). In germline, CDR1 is SGHRS, CDR2 YFSETQ. This CDR3 region has 14 residues. The V end lost 5 bases, the J end lost 6 bases, and 18 bases lay between the germline ends. The DNA of the CDR3 is TGCGCCAGCAGGCCCATGCCAGGGGTCCTCGAGCAGTACTTC. This sequence encodes CASRPMPGVLEQYF.